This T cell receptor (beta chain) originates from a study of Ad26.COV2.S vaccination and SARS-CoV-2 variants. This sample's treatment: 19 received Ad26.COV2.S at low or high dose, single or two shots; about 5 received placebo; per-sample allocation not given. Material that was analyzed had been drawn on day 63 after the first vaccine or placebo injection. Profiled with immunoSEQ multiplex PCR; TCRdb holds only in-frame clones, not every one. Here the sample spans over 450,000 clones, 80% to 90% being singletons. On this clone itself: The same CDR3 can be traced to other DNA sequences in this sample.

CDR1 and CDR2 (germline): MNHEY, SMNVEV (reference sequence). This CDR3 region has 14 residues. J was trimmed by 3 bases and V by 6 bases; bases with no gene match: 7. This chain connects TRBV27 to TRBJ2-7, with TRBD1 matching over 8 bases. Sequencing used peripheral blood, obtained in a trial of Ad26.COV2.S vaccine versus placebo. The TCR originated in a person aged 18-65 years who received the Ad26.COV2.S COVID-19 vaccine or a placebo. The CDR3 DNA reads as TGTGCCAGCAGCTCCGGGACAGGAGGCTACGAGCAGTACTTC. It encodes CASSSGTGGYEQYF.